This is a list of T cell receptor beta chains from one sample in a study of T cell changes during pregnancy in multiple sclerosis. Data came from immunoSEQ multiplex PCR; TCRdb stores just in-frame clones and leaves some out. The sample lists about 50,000 clones; more than 85% were seen once. The sample here was CD8+ T cells from peripheral blood mononuclear cells, taken after pregnancy. These receptors came from a female donor with multiple sclerosis, enrolled in a pregnancy study. Both conserved end residues are part of each CDR3. The order of the fields is CDR3 length, V gene, J gene, CDR3 protein.

cdr3_length: 14
v_call: TRBV4-3
j_call: TRBJ2-7
cdr3_aa: CASSPAAGDYEQYF

cdr3_length: 15
v_call: TRBV5-1
j_call: TRBJ2-1
cdr3_aa: CASSLRGSPYNEQFF

cdr3_length: 16
v_call: TRBV27
j_call: TRBJ2-1
cdr3_aa: CASSFFPESSYNEQFF

cdr3_length: 12
v_call: TRBV9
j_call: TRBJ1-1
cdr3_aa: CASSPGQDEAFF

cdr3_length: 16
v_call: TRBV6-4
j_call: TRBJ2-1
cdr3_aa: CASSESPGAPGNEQFF

cdr3_length: 15
v_call: TRBV11-3
j_call: TRBJ2-3
cdr3_aa: CASSATGVPTDTQYF

cdr3_length: 15
v_call: TRBV7-9
j_call: TRBJ2-1
cdr3_aa: CASSLSRLEGGEQFF

cdr3_length: 14
v_call: TRBV5-8
j_call: TRBJ1-2
cdr3_aa: CASSLIQENYGYTF

cdr3_length: 15
v_call: TRBV5-1
j_call: TRBJ2-3
cdr3_aa: CASSPNGRDQDTQYF

cdr3_length: 15
v_call: TRBV19
j_call: TRBJ2-7
cdr3_aa: CASSGGATAHYEQYF

cdr3_length: 15
v_call: TRBV25-1
j_call: TRBJ1-6
cdr3_aa: CASSRQGNYNSPLHF

cdr3_length: 16
v_call: TRBV27
j_call: TRBJ2-2
cdr3_aa: CASSSNRVSNTGELFF

cdr3_length: 17
v_call: TRBV5-6
j_call: TRBJ1-2
cdr3_aa: CASSLAGLLEEGYGYTF

cdr3_length: 11
v_call: TRBV7-2
j_call: TRBJ2-7
cdr3_aa: CASRSSYEQYF

cdr3_length: 15
v_call: TRBV29-1
j_call: TRBJ2-3
cdr3_aa: CSVEDRLVRTDTQYF

cdr3_length: 15
v_call: TRBV5-1
j_call: TRBJ2-7
cdr3_aa: CASSLVAGVLNEQYF

cdr3_length: 13
v_call: TRBV27
j_call: TRBJ1-5
cdr3_aa: CASRAGQNQPQHF

cdr3_length: 18
v_call: TRBV11-2
j_call: TRBJ2-5
cdr3_aa: CASSLDLYLGLGGETQYF

cdr3_length: 13
v_call: TRBV6-4
j_call: TRBJ2-2
cdr3_aa: CASSSGGTGELFF

cdr3_length: 15
v_call: TRBV19
j_call: TRBJ1-5
cdr3_aa: CAVRGEGWDNQPQHF

cdr3_length: 14
v_call: TRBV6-5
j_call: TRBJ1-5
cdr3_aa: CASSSSSYDQPQHF